The T cell receptor (beta chain) under discussion was sequenced for a study of T cell responses to AZD1222 COVID-19 vaccine. The germline V gene has CDR1 LGHDT and CDR2 YNNKEL (reference sequence). Losses at the gene ends were 4 bases for V and 2 bases for J; bases not matched to a gene: 10. This CDR3 spans 16 amino acids. TCRdb's table, derived via immunoSEQ multiplex PCR, lists solely in-frame clones and lacks some. The profile shows roughly 98,000 clones, around nine tenths of them singletons. The sequence derives from an adult who received the AZD1222 COVID-19 vaccine. The source material was peripheral blood, sampled 28 days after the second AZD1222 dose. This chain joins TRBV3-1 (or the pseudogene TRBV3-2) and TRBJ2-7; TRBD1 matches 8 bases. Here the CDR3 reads CASSPLLDRVPYEQYF. Here the CDR3 DNA reads TGTGCCAGCAGCCCCCTCCTGGACAGGGTCCCCTACGAGCAGTACTTC.